The 19 T cell receptor beta chains reported below all come from one sample, sequenced in a study of identical twins. TCRdb reanalysed the 5' RACE reads using MiXCR and keeps one entry per CDR3 protein. The repertoire consists of roughly 220,000 distinct CDR3 sequences, with 6.5% occurring once and the leading ten covering more than 14%. These data are also associated with another study on T cells expressing NK-cell markers.

Sequencing input: CD8+ T cells sorted from blood. Receptors were obtained from a woman under 30 in good health.

The V and J genes are TRBV9 and TRBJ2-2; D possibly corresponds to TRBD1 (6 bases). The V end was cut by 5 bases, the J end by 0 bases, with 14 bases between. Germline loops: CDR1 SGDLS, CDR2 YYNGEE. The CDR3 is 16 residues long. The CDR3, as DNA: TGTGCCAGCAGTTACGAAGGACAGCCGAACACCGGGGAGCTGTTTTTT. Its protein product is CASSYEGQPNTGELFF.

V gene TRBV11-2 combines with J gene TRBJ2-7; 7 bases align to TRBD1. The V segment lost 4 bases and the J segment 3 bases; nucleotides outside the gene matches: 3. CDR1 SGHAT and CDR2 FQNNGV come from the germline V gene. The CDR3 has 13 amino acids. The CDR3 sequence is CASSSQGYYEQYF. For the CDR3, the DNA is TGTGCCAGCAGCTCACAGGGGTACTACGAGCAGTACTTC.

This clonotype was found a few times. This chain joins TRBV7-9 and TRBJ1-2; the match to TRBD1 covers 7 bases. After removal of 5 bases from V and 2 bases from J, the junction contained 2 bases not matched to a gene. CDR1 SEHNR and CDR2 FQNEAQ come from the germline V gene (reference sequence). The CDR3 has 13 amino acids. The DNA of the CDR3 is TGTGCCAGCAGCATGGACAGGAACTATGGCTACACCTTC. Translating it yields CASSMDRNYGYTF. The full variable domain, with the rest looked up from reference TRBV7-9 and TRBJ1-2, is DTGVSQNPRHKITKRGQNVTFRCDPISEHNRLYWYRQTLGQGPEFLTYFQNEAQLEKSRLLSDRFSAERPKGSFSTLEIQRTEQGDSAMYLCASSMDRNYGYTFGSGTRLTVV.

This clonotype was picked up a small number of times. The J gene is TRBJ1-6, the V gene TRBV5-1, with 7 bases aligning to TRBD1. CDR1 is SGHRS, CDR2 YFSETQ, per germline. CDR3 length: 15 amino acids. Trimming cost V 4 bases and J 3 bases; bases outside gene matches: 4. CDR3 nucleotides: TGCGCCAGCAGCCCGGGACAGCACTATAATTCACCCCTCCACTTT. Protein sequence: CASSPGQHYNSPLHF.

This clonotype was observed a handful of times. This sequence joins TRBV29-1 and TRBJ1-1, with D perhaps matching TRBD1 (6 bases). The V gene lost 8 bases and the J gene lost 6 bases, with 13 bases spanning the gap. The CDR3 sequence is 11 residues long. The V gene's germline CDR1 is SQVTM and CDR2 ANQGSEA. The CDR3 region has the DNA TGCAGCCCAATACAGGGAGCTGAAGCTTTCTTT. This encodes CSPIQGAEAFF.

The chain joins TRBV29-1 to TRBJ1-1; D is possibly TRBD1 (6 bases). Germline values: CDR1 SQVTM, CDR2 ANQGSEA. V lost 6 bases and J 8 bases, leaving 13 bases between the germline ends. CDR3 length: 11 residues. This CDR3 reads CSVWVGAEAFF. The CDR3 bases are TGCAGCGTCTGGGTGGGGGCGGAAGCTTTCTTT. The full variable domain, in which reference TRBV29-1 and TRBJ1-1 provide the parts outside the CDR3, is SAVISQKPSRDICQRGTSLTIQCQVDSQVTMMFWYRQQPGQSLTLIATANQGSEATYESGFVIDKFPISRPNLTFSTLTVSNMSPEDSSIYLCSVWVGAEAFFGQGTRLTVV.

The table lists this clonotype with many counts. The rearrangement uses TRBV6-6 and TRBJ2-7, with TRBD2 as a possible D gene (6 bases). The CDR3 extends over 12 amino acids. Trimming cost V 2 bases and J 4 bases, with 6 bases left between them. Germline-derived CDR1 and CDR2 are MNHNY and SVGAGI (reference sequence). CDR3 in DNA: TGTGCCAGCAGTTACCGGGGGTACGAGCAGTACTTC. It translates to CASSYRGYEQYF.

This clonotype was seen a few times. The V call is TRBV6-5, the J call TRBJ1-5; 8 positions match TRBD1. Unmatched junction bases numbered 8, after V lost 4 bases and J lost 0 bases. This CDR3 is 17 amino acids long. Per germline, CDR1 MNHEY and CDR2 SVGAGI. The CDR3 here is CASSSDRVDYSNQPQHF. DNA for the CDR3: TGTGCCAGCAGTTCGGACAGGGTAGATTATAGCAATCAGCCCCAGCATTTT.

This clonotype has a handful of counts. The genes are TRBV20-1 and TRBJ2-5; D is tentatively TRBD1 or TRBD2 (6 bases each). V shed 0 bases and J shed 3 bases, with 14 bases lying between them. The CDR3 loop spans 15 amino acids. Germline loops: CDR1 DFQATT, CDR2 SNEGSKA (reference sequence). The CDR3 loop is CSAREKGGLKETQYF. Here the CDR3 DNA reads TGCAGTGCTAGAGAAAAGGGGGGCCTAAAAGAGACCCAGTACTTC.

There are many counts of this clonotype. The chain combines TRBV12-3 or TRBV12-4 with TRBJ1-4; D gene unclear. Trimming removed 11 bases from V and 0 bases from J, with 4 bases in between. The length of the CDR3 is 11 residues. The CDR3 spells CAAATNEKLFF. CDR3 nucleotides: TGTGCCGCTGCAACTAATGAAAAACTGTTTTTT.

This clonotype showed up just a few times. V and J are TRBV28 and TRBJ1-1; D remains unclear. The CDR3 has 12 residues. Germline V gives CDR1 MDHEN, CDR2 SYDVKM. The ends were cut back, 10 bases at V and 3 bases at J, with 12 bases in the middle. CDR3 coding DNA: TGTGCCACCGCATCGTTCGACACTGAAGCTTTCTTT. It specifies CATASFDTEAFF.

This clonotype was recorded many times. The chain couples TRBV28 to TRBJ2-1; perhaps TRBD1 as D (5 bases). Germline loops: CDR1 MDHEN, CDR2 SYDVKM. The CDR3 spans 13 residues. V dropped 4 bases and J dropped 8 bases, with 12 bases sitting between them. The CDR3 DNA is TGTGCCAGCAGTTCCCCCCCCAGGGATGAGCAGTTCTTC. Residues: CASSSPPRDEQFF.

The chain has TRBV7-8 and TRBJ2-5; D call uncertain. CDR1 and CDR2 from the germline V gene are SGHVS and FQNEAQ. This CDR3 spans 12 amino acids. V lost 5 bases and J lost 9, with 13 bases in between. CDR3 amino acids: CASSESVQPQYF. The CDR3 DNA follows: TGTGCCAGCAGCGAATCAGTACAGCCCCAGTACTTC.

V is TRBV4-1 and J is TRBJ2-3; TRBD2 matches at 8 bases. The CDR3 has 16 residues. V shed 3 bases and J 1 base; nucleotides not matched to a gene: 6. CDR1 is MGHRA and CDR2 is YSYEKL in the germline V gene. The CDR3: CASSQVGAGGTDTQYF. In DNA form, the CDR3 reads TGCGCCAGCAGCCAGGTGGGAGCGGGGGGCACAGATACGCAGTATTTT.

This clonotype showed up many times. J is TRBJ2-7 and V is TRBV20-1; 7 bases are shared with TRBD2. The CDR3 is 15 amino acids. CDR1 is DFQATT and CDR2 is SNEGSKA in the germline V gene (reference sequence). J was trimmed by 2 bases and V by 1 base; bases with no gene match: 8. The CDR3 is CSARAKGGSPYEQYF. DNA of the CDR3: TGCAGTGCTAGAGCCAAGGGCGGGAGCCCCTACGAGCAGTACTTC.

Points on this clonotype: The junction differs from germline at one of its ends, possibly a read error. This chain uses TRBV5-6 with TRBJ2-2; no clear D gene. The V gene's germline CDR1 is SGHDT and CDR2 YYEEEE. The CDR3 loop spans 16 amino acids. The CDR3 nucleotides read TGTGCCATCAGCCCCGGAGAGGACCGAAACACCGGGGAGCTGTTTTTT. Translating it yields CAISPGEDRNTGELFF.

This clonotype was counted at least ten times. The chain couples TRBV5-1 to TRBJ2-5; TRBD2 might be the D (7 bases). The CDR3 contains 15 residues. The ends were cut back, 7 bases at V and 0 bases at J, with 16 bases in the middle. Germline V CDR1 and CDR2: SGHRS, YFSETQ. CDR3 DNA: TGCGCCAGCGGTTACGCGGGGGCATACCAAGAGACCCAGTACTTC. Translation: CASGYAGAYQETQYF.

The chain is built from TRBV3-1 and TRBJ2-1; 10 nucleotides align to TRBD2. Germline CDR1 is LGHDT and CDR2 is YNNKEL (reference sequence). The CDR3 runs to 18 residues. V shed 7 bases and J 6 bases; nucleotides not matched to a gene: 18. The DNA for the CDR3 is TGTGCCAGCACCGCCAACGGAGCGGGGGGGCAATCGGTCAATGAGCAGTTCTTC. Translated, it gives CASTANGAGGQSVNEQFF.

This clonotype was seen at least ten times. The rearrangement joins TRBV3-1 to TRBJ2-5, with 12 bases lining up with TRBD2. The CDR3 runs to 17 residues. V trimming: 1 base; J trimming: 3 bases; junction bases outside the gene matches: 6. CDR1 LGHDT and CDR2 YNNKEL come from the germline V gene (reference sequence). CDR3 region: CASSQGVGLAGKETQYF. The CDR3 nucleotides are TGTGCCAGCAGCCAAGGCGTAGGACTAGCGGGGAAAGAGACCCAGTACTTC.